The entry that follows covers one T cell receptor (beta chain) sequence. With V trimmed by 1 base and J by 5 bases, 4 bases remained unmatched. CDR1 and CDR2 from the germline V gene are SGHVS and FNYEAQ. This CDR3 spans 14 amino acids. TCRdb reprocessed the RT-PCR reads with MiXCR, giving one entry per CDR3 protein. The sample includes 650,000 to 800,000 distinct CDR3 sequences, more than 13% seen only once; the top ten take roughly 3.9%. The material sequenced was memory CD4+ T cells from blood. The rearrangement joins TRBV7-6 to TRBJ2-7, with 8 positions matching TRBD1. This clonotype was sampled from a female donor in good health, serving as a healthy control. CDR3 coding DNA: TGTGCCAGCAGCTTAGTACAGGGGGGTAACGAGCAGTACTTC. This codes for CASSLVQGGNEQYF.